These 15 T cell receptor beta chains came from one sample sequenced in a study of cytomegalovirus exposure and HLA in healthy donors. With 60 Vbeta and 13 Jbeta primers, the PCR was carried out. Profiled with immunoSEQ multiplex PCR; TCRdb holds only in-frame clones, not every one. The sample consists of approximately 150,000 clones, 60% to 80% of them appearing once. Sequencing was carried out using PBMCs. The receptors shown here come from a man between 18 and 35 years old in good health and CMV-seropositive.

This clone has only a few counts. CDR3 DNA: TGTGCCAGCAGCCCGACGACAGGAAACTTCTACGAGCAGTACTTC. This translates into CASSPTTGNFYEQYF. The rearrangement joins TRBV7-8 to TRBJ2-7, with a possible D match to TRBD1 (6 bases). Trimming removed 5 bases at V and 3 bases at J, with 17 bases between. Germline assignment: CDR1 SGHVS and CDR2 FQNEAQ. The CDR3 consists of 15 residues.

This chain joins TRBV2 and TRBJ2-2; TRBD1 matches 7 bases. CDR3 length: 14 amino acids. Germline V gene sequence: CDR1 SNHLY, CDR2 FYNNEI. V gave up 10 bases and J gave up 1 base; unmatched junction bases: 6. The CDR3: CATQDRQNTGELFF. Written as DNA, the CDR3 is TGTGCCACGCAGGACAGGCAGAACACCGGGGAGCTGTTTTTT.

This clone has only a few counts. The chain has TRBV5-4 and TRBJ2-7; 9 bases are a match to TRBD1. The trim removed 4 bases at V and 2 bases at J, leaving 4 bases unmatched. This CDR3 is 14 amino acids long. CDR1 is SGHNT and CDR2 is YYREEE in the germline V gene (reference sequence). The CDR3 DNA reads as TGTGCCAGCAGCCCGGACAGGGGCGCCTACGAGCAGTACTTC. Its translation is CASSPDRGAYEQYF.

This clone was counted once. This rearrangement joins TRBV6-5 to TRBJ1-6; no clear D. The CDR3 consists of 15 residues. Trimming took off 7 bases at V and 6 bases at J, with 16 bases between the two ends. Germline V gene lookup returns CDR1 MNHEY and CDR2 SVGAGI. The CDR3 loop is CASKTRSSRNSPLHF. The CDR3 bases are TGTGCCAGCAAAACCCGGAGCAGTCGTAATTCACCCCTCCACTTT.

The chain employs TRBV19 and TRBJ1-2; D is possibly TRBD1 (6 bases). The germline V gene encodes CDR1 LNHDA and CDR2 SQIVND (reference sequence). The CDR3 contains 15 residues. Trimming cost V 7 bases and J 4 bases, with 19 bases left between them. The CDR3 coding sequence is TGTGCCAGTACCCCCCGCGGGGGCTTCCCCTATGGCTACACCTTC. Amino acid sequence: CASTPRGGFPYGYTF.

The V call is TRBV5-1, the J call TRBJ1-2; a weak D match, TRBD1 (6 bases). The CDR3 length is 19 residues. The germline CDR1 and CDR2 sequences are SGHRS and YFSETQ. Trimming cost V 4 bases and J 0 bases, with 25 bases left between them. CDR3 sequence reads: CASSPIGGPRDKTNYGYTF. In DNA, the CDR3 is TGCGCCAGCAGCCCGATAGGGGGACCACGGGACAAGACTAACTATGGCTACACCTTC.

This chain links TRBV6-1 with TRBJ2-7; 12 positions agree with TRBD2. This CDR3 is built from 17 residues. V lost 2 bases, J lost 9 bases, and 14 bases stayed unmatched. The germline gives CDR1 MNHNS, CDR2 SASEGT. In DNA, the CDR3 is TGTGCCAGCAGTGAATTCCTAGCGGGAGGGCCTGCGCACGGGCAGTACTTC. Translated: CASSEFLAGGPAHGQYF.

This chain uses TRBV15 with TRBJ1-1; a weak D match, TRBD1 (6 bases). The CDR3 sequence is 14 residues long. Germline V CDR1 and CDR2: LNHNV, YYDKDF (reference sequence). Trimming cost V 7 bases and J 4 bases, with 16 bases left between them. The CDR3 DNA reads as TGTGCCACCACGGGGGGGCAGGTAGGCACTGAAGCTTTCTTT. Its protein product is CATTGGQVGTEAFF.

The rearrangement joins TRBV5-6 to TRBJ2-5; perhaps TRBD1 as D (6 bases). CDR3 length: 16 residues. The V end was cut by 0 bases, the J end by 5 bases, with 17 bases between. Germline-derived CDR1 and CDR2 are SGHDT and YYEEEE. The CDR3 here is CASSLGFWAGDETQYF. The CDR3 region has the DNA TGTGCCAGCAGCTTGGGCTTTTGGGCAGGGGATGAGACCCAGTACTTC.

This chain links TRBV10-1 with TRBJ2-1; D ambiguous. The CDR3 runs to 13 residues. In germline, CDR1 is WNHNN, CDR2 SYGVQD (reference sequence). Trimming removed 7 bases at V and 0 bases at J, with 7 bases between. CDR3 bases: TGCGCCAGCACTCCGAGCTCCTACAATGAGCAGTTCTTC. This codes for CASTPSSYNEQFF.

The chain links TRBV6-1 to TRBJ1-1, with D maybe TRBD1 (5 bases). The V and J ends lost 4 bases and 1 base respectively, with 10 bases between them. The germline V gene encodes CDR1 MNHNS and CDR2 SASEGT. The CDR3 consists of 14 residues. CDR3 coding DNA: TGTGCCAGCAGTGCGACAGTGCCGAACACTGAAGCTTTCTTT. Residues: CASSATVPNTEAFF.

The V call is TRBV29-1, the J call TRBJ2-1; D is perhaps TRBD1 (5 bases). Germline lookup yields CDR1 SQVTM and CDR2 ANQGSEA. This CDR3 comprises 16 residues. V gave up 6 bases and J gave up 2 bases, with 20 bases separating them. CDR3 in amino acids: CSVAAGQGQAYNEQFF. The CDR3 bases are TGCAGCGTCGCCGCAGGACAAGGCCAGGCCTACAATGAGCAGTTCTTC.

The chain is built from TRBV19 and TRBJ1-1, with 9 positions matching TRBD1. With 4 bases clipped from V and 6 bases from J, the junction kept 6 bases outside the gene matches. CDR3 length: 14 amino acids. Per germline, CDR1 LNHDA and CDR2 SQIVND (reference sequence). CDR3 loop: CASSTQTGGSEAFF. The DNA for the CDR3 is TGTGCCAGTAGTACCCAGACAGGGGGTTCTGAAGCTTTCTTT. The complete variable domain, with remaining parts taken from reference TRBV19 and TRBJ1-1, reads DGGITQSPKYLFRKEGQNVTLSCEQNLNHDAMYWYRQDPGQGLRLIYYSQIVNDFQKGDIAEGYSVSREKKESFPLTVTSAQKNPTAFYLCASSTQTGGSEAFFGQGTRLTVV.

About this clone: Its ends do not fully match the called genes, so a read error is possible. The J gene is TRBJ2-7, the V gene TRBV7-9; 10 nucleotides agree with TRBD1. The CDR3 contains 15 residues. In germline, CDR1 is SEHNR, CDR2 FQNEAQ (reference sequence). This CDR3 is CSSSGIDRGPYEQYF. The CDR3 bases are TGTTCCAGCAGCGGGATCGACAGGGGGCCCTACGAGCAGTACTTC.

This chain links TRBV7-8 with TRBJ2-1; 11 positions match TRBD2. From germline, CDR1 is SGHVS and CDR2 FQNEAQ. Trimming cost V 1 base and J 0 bases; bases outside gene matches: 5. This CDR3 comprises 18 residues. The CDR3 loop reads CASSLVVAGGSSYNEQFF. The CDR3 DNA follows: TGTGCCAGCAGCTTAGTAGTAGCGGGAGGGAGCTCCTACAATGAGCAGTTCTTC. Complete variable domain (other parts from reference TRBV7-8 and TRBJ2-1): GAGVSQSPRYKVAKRGQDVALRCDPISGHVSLFWYQQALGQGPEFLTYFQNEAQLDKSGLPSDRFFAERPEGSVSTLKIQRTQQEDSAVYLCASSLVVAGGSSYNEQFFGPGTRLTVL.